Given below is one T cell receptor beta chain in context. The data were taken from a study of control samples from healthy donors and cancer patients. Measured with immunoSEQ multiplex PCR; TCRdb has only the in-frame clones, and not every one. The repertoire has 75,000 to 90,000 clones, more than 75% of them found once; the top ten carry 2.1%. V lost 6 bases to trimming and J lost 7 bases, with 19 bases between them. From germline, CDR1 is MGHDK and CDR2 SYGVNS. The CDR3 runs 14 residues. This chain links TRBV25-1 with TRBJ2-7; weak D call: TRBD1 (6 bases). This TCR was sampled from a middle-aged woman in good health. The sample taken for sequencing was blood. CDR3 residues: CASSGFSGVGEQYF. For the CDR3, the DNA is TGTGCCAGCAGCGGGTTTTCAGGGGTTGGTGAGCAGTACTTC.